This entry concerns a single TCR beta chain. What it binds is unknown. Data came from immunoSEQ multiplex PCR; TCRdb stores just in-frame clones and leaves some out. Among fewer than 800,000 clones, roughly 90% were seen once, and the ten largest hold about 1.5%. Noted treatment: some 19 received Ad26.COV2.S at low or high dose, single or two shots; a few received placebo; per-sample allocation not given. After the first vaccine or placebo injection, samples were drawn on day 63. Boston supplied an adult donor aged 18-55 years. Participants' vaccine, an Ad26 vector, delivered Wuhan-strain SARS-CoV-2 spike. The CDR3 extends over 14 amino acids. The germline V gene encodes CDR1 SGHRS and CDR2 YFSETQ. V was clipped by 4 bases and J by 6 bases; unmatched bases: 10. This sample was taken from a study of Ad26.COV2.S vaccination and SARS-CoV-2 variants. Study in general: Doses of Ad26.COV2.S were injected into muscle once or twice, 56 days apart. Whole-study findings and limits: In vaccinated individuals, spike-specific CD8+ and CD4+ T cell responses reportedly displayed substantial breadth.

The sequence derives from a person between 18 and 65 years old who received the Ad26.COV2.S COVID-19 vaccine or a placebo. The source material was peripheral blood, sampled in a trial of Ad26.COV2.S vaccine versus placebo. The J gene is TRBJ2-7, the V gene TRBV5-1, with 7 bases matching TRBD2. Here the CDR3 DNA reads TGCGCCAGCAGCCCCGGGACTATTAATCCCGAGCAGTACTTC. This sequence encodes CASSPGTINPEQYF.